This is a list of T cell receptor beta chains from one sample in a study of brain T cells in children with intractable seizures. Using immunoSEQ multiplex PCR, the repertoire was profiled, and TCRdb retains in-frame clones only, with some absent. There are hundreds of thousands of clones in the sample; 85% to 95% occur only once, and 5.7% lies in the top ten. The sample was peripheral blood, taken roughly 5 months after surgery. These receptors all come from a boy in the first two years of life with tuberous sclerosis and intractable seizures. Both conserved end residues are part of each CDR3. A D gene is named only where the DNA matches it firmly. A row's size may be missing; if present it is once, few, many or a size class.

cdr3_aa: CASKYEGGTEAFF; cdr3_nt: TGCGCCAGCAAATACGAAGGGGGAACTGAAGCTTTCTTT; clone_size: -; v_call: TRBV5-1; j_call: TRBJ1-1; d_call: -
cdr3_aa: CASSLTLGDIANYGYTF; cdr3_nt: TGTGCCAGCAGCTTAACGTTAGGGGACATCGCTAACTATGGCTACACCTTC; clone_size: -; v_call: TRBV7-2; j_call: TRBJ1-2; d_call: -
cdr3_aa: CASATGEGTTEAFF; cdr3_nt: TGTGCCAGTGCTACAGGGGAAGGAACCACTGAAGCTTTCTTT; clone_size: -; v_call: TRBV6-5; j_call: TRBJ1-1; d_call: TRBD1
cdr3_aa: CASSVDRASYEQYF; cdr3_nt: TGCGCCAGCAGCGTTGACAGAGCCTCCTACGAGCAGTACTTC; clone_size: -; v_call: TRBV5-1; j_call: TRBJ2-7; d_call: -
cdr3_aa: CASGWIGNEQFF; cdr3_nt: TGTGCTAGTGGTTGGATCGGGAATGAGCAGTTCTTC; clone_size: once; v_call: TRBV12-5; j_call: TRBJ2-1; d_call: -
cdr3_aa: CATSRDKSYEQYF; cdr3_nt: TGTGCCACCAGCCGGGACAAGTCCTACGAGCAGTACTTC; clone_size: once; v_call: TRBV6-5; j_call: TRBJ2-7; d_call: -
cdr3_aa: CASSFSSATEQYF; cdr3_nt: TGTGCCAGCAGCTTTTCTTCAGCAACCGAGCAGTACTTC; clone_size: -; v_call: TRBV5-6; j_call: TRBJ2-7; d_call: -
cdr3_aa: CASTQTEGAEAFF; cdr3_nt: TGTGCCAGCACTCAGACAGAGGGGGCTGAAGCTTTCTTT; clone_size: few; v_call: TRBV6-5; j_call: TRBJ1-1; d_call: -
cdr3_aa: CASSLDSIGSENTIYF; cdr3_nt: TGTGCCAGCAGCTTAGACTCTATCGGCAGCGAAAACACCATATATTTT; clone_size: few; v_call: TRBV13; j_call: TRBJ1-3; d_call: -
cdr3_aa: CASSSGTSGGATDTQYF; cdr3_nt: TGTGCCAGCAGCTCAGGGACTAGCGGAGGGGCGACAGATACGCAGTATTTT; clone_size: once; v_call: TRBV9; j_call: TRBJ2-3; d_call: TRBD2
cdr3_aa: CATSDFPTASYEQYF; cdr3_nt: TGTGCCACCAGTGATTTCCCGACAGCCTCCTACGAGCAGTACTTC; clone_size: -; v_call: TRBV24-1; j_call: TRBJ2-7; d_call: -
cdr3_aa: CASNPWTGTEAFF; cdr3_nt: TGTGCCAGCAACCCCTGGACAGGTACTGAAGCTTTCTTT; clone_size: -; v_call: TRBV9; j_call: TRBJ1-1; d_call: TRBD1
cdr3_aa: CASSRDRGYFSDTQYF; cdr3_nt: TGTGCCAGCTCAAGGGACAGGGGTTATTTTTCAGATACGCAGTATTTT; clone_size: -; v_call: TRBV18; j_call: TRBJ2-3; d_call: TRBD1
cdr3_aa: CASSPGQTVSGANVLTF; cdr3_nt: TGTGCCAGCTCACCAGGACAGACCGTCTCTGGGGCCAACGTCCTGACTTTC; clone_size: once; v_call: TRBV18; j_call: TRBJ2-6; d_call: -
cdr3_aa: CASSPNRQGAVNNEQFF; cdr3_nt: TGTGCCAGCAGCCCGAACCGACAGGGCGCTGTTAACAATGAGCAGTTCTTC; clone_size: -; v_call: TRBV7-9; j_call: TRBJ2-1; d_call: TRBD1
cdr3_aa: CASSQLTSTNTGELFF; cdr3_nt: TGTGCCAGCAGCCAATTAACTAGCACTAACACCGGGGAGCTGTTTTTT; clone_size: -; v_call: TRBV4-2; j_call: TRBJ2-2; d_call: -
cdr3_aa: CASSSPPSGQINSPLHF; cdr3_nt: TGTGCCAGCAGCAGTCCTCCGTCGGGACAGATTAATTCACCCCTCCACTTT; clone_size: -; v_call: TRBV9; j_call: TRBJ1-6; d_call: TRBD1
cdr3_aa: CASSPTGIVGGELFF; cdr3_nt: TGTGCCAGCAGCCCGACAGGGATCGTCGGCGGGGAGCTGTTTTTT; clone_size: -; v_call: TRBV5-4; j_call: TRBJ2-2; d_call: TRBD1
cdr3_aa: CASSNYRVENSYEQYF; cdr3_nt: TGCGCCAGCAGCAATTACAGGGTGGAAAACTCCTACGAGCAGTACTTC; clone_size: -; v_call: TRBV5-1; j_call: TRBJ2-7; d_call: -
cdr3_aa: CASSDTGVYGYTF; cdr3_nt: TGTGCCAGCAGTGATACAGGGGTCTATGGCTACACCTTC; clone_size: -; v_call: TRBV2; j_call: TRBJ1-2; d_call: TRBD1
cdr3_aa: CASSYSGGVEGRELFF; cdr3_nt: TGTGCCAGCAGTTACAGCGGTGGCGTAGAGGGCCGGGAGCTGTTTTTT; clone_size: -; v_call: TRBV6-6; j_call: TRBJ2-2; d_call: -
cdr3_aa: CASSQDLQTTRGELFF; cdr3_nt: TGTGCCAGCAGCCAAGATCTTCAGACAACCCGGGGGGAGCTGTTTTTT; clone_size: -; v_call: TRBV14; j_call: TRBJ2-2; d_call: -
cdr3_aa: CASTGQQQGLTGNTIYF; cdr3_nt: TGTGCCAGCACCGGGCAGCAACAGGGCTTAACTGGAAACACCATATATTTT; clone_size: -; v_call: TRBV18; j_call: TRBJ1-3; d_call: -
cdr3_aa: CASRLWGQGKETQYF; cdr3_nt: TGTGCCAGCAGACTGTGGGGACAGGGAAAAGAGACCCAGTACTTC; clone_size: -; v_call: TRBV28; j_call: TRBJ2-5; d_call: TRBD1
cdr3_aa: CASAFAAVDEQFF; cdr3_nt: TGTGCCAGCGCATTTGCGGCTGTGGATGAGCAGTTCTTC; clone_size: once; v_call: TRBV13; j_call: TRBJ2-1; d_call: -
cdr3_aa: CASSLATEQFF; cdr3_nt: TGTGCCAGCAGCTTAGCGACAGAGCAGTTCTTC; clone_size: -; v_call: TRBV7-9; j_call: TRBJ2-1; d_call: -
cdr3_aa: CSATQGNNSPLHF; cdr3_nt: TGCAGCGCAACACAGGGGAATAATTCACCCCTCCACTTT; clone_size: -; v_call: TRBV29-1; j_call: TRBJ1-6; d_call: TRBD1
cdr3_aa: CASSRRGVRTEAFF; cdr3_nt: TGCGCCAGCAGCAGGAGGGGAGTAAGGACTGAAGCTTTCTTT; clone_size: -; v_call: TRBV5-1; j_call: TRBJ1-1; d_call: -
cdr3_aa: CASSLLMNTEAFF; cdr3_nt: TGTGCCAGCAGTTTATTGATGAACACTGAAGCTTTCTTT; clone_size: -; v_call: TRBV28; j_call: TRBJ1-1; d_call: -
cdr3_aa: CASSLEGVRNQPQHF; cdr3_nt: TGTGCCAGCAGCTTAGAGGGGGTGCGCAATCAGCCCCAGCATTTT; clone_size: -; v_call: TRBV7-9; j_call: TRBJ1-5; d_call: -
cdr3_aa: CASSKGGGTTGELFF; cdr3_nt: TGTGCCAGCAGCAAAGGCGGGGGGACCACCGGGGAGCTGTTTTTT; clone_size: -; v_call: TRBV21-1; j_call: TRBJ2-2; d_call: -
cdr3_aa: CASSFEWFNTGELFF; cdr3_nt: TGTGCCAGCAGCTTTGAGTGGTTCAACACCGGGGAGCTGTTTTTT; clone_size: -; v_call: TRBV5-8; j_call: TRBJ2-2; d_call: -
cdr3_aa: CASRTNWGGASNEQFF; cdr3_nt: TGTGCCAGTAGGACTAACTGGGGGGGGGCATCCAATGAGCAGTTCTTC; clone_size: -; v_call: TRBV19; j_call: TRBJ2-1; d_call: -
cdr3_aa: CAWTKSPLGNTIYF; cdr3_nt: TGTGCCTGGACCAAAAGCCCTCTAGGAAACACCATATATTTT; clone_size: -; v_call: TRBV30; j_call: TRBJ1-3; d_call: -
cdr3_aa: CASSRGQTTFTCYGYTF; cdr3_nt: TGTGCCAGTAGTAGGGGGCAGACCACTTTTACATGCTATGGCTACACCTTC; clone_size: -; v_call: TRBV19; j_call: TRBJ1-2; d_call: -
cdr3_aa: CASSVVASGGTDTQYF; cdr3_nt: TGTGCCAGCAGCGTAGTAGCTAGCGGGGGTACGGATACGCAGTATTTT; clone_size: -; v_call: TRBV9; j_call: TRBJ2-3; d_call: TRBD2
cdr3_aa: CASSLGPTADNEQFF; cdr3_nt: TGTGCCAGCAGTCTAGGGCCGACTGCTGACAATGAGCAGTTCTTC; clone_size: -; v_call: TRBV6-5; j_call: TRBJ2-1; d_call: -
cdr3_aa: CASSQDADYSNQPQHF; cdr3_nt: TGCGCCAGCAGCCAAGACGCGGATTATAGCAATCAGCCCCAGCATTTT; clone_size: -; v_call: TRBV4-1; j_call: TRBJ1-5; d_call: -
cdr3_aa: CASSEWSAVNTEAFF; cdr3_nt: TGTGCCAGCAGTGAATGGTCGGCAGTTAACACTGAAGCTTTCTTT; clone_size: -; v_call: TRBV25-1; j_call: TRBJ1-1; d_call: -
cdr3_aa: CASGTAFTDTQYF; cdr3_nt: TGTGCCAGCGGGACAGCCTTCACAGATACGCAGTATTTT; clone_size: once; v_call: TRBV12-3/TRBV12-4; j_call: TRBJ2-3; d_call: TRBD1
cdr3_aa: CASAFGEGADYGYTF; cdr3_nt: TGTGCCAGCGCTTTTGGGGAGGGGGCTGACTATGGCTACACCTTC; clone_size: once; v_call: TRBV2; j_call: TRBJ1-2; d_call: TRBD1
cdr3_aa: CASSSTGSGYTF; cdr3_nt: TGTGCCAGCAGCTCGACAGGGAGCGGCTACACCTTC; clone_size: -; v_call: TRBV5-6; j_call: TRBJ1-2; d_call: TRBD1
cdr3_aa: CASSYSRQTYEQYF; cdr3_nt: TGTGCCAGCAGTTACTCGCGACAGACCTACGAGCAGTACTTC; clone_size: once; v_call: TRBV6-5; j_call: TRBJ2-7; d_call: -
cdr3_aa: CASSQEGSASTADTQYF; cdr3_nt: TGCGCCAGCAGCCAAGAAGGTTCGGCTTCCACCGCAGATACGCAGTATTTT; clone_size: -; v_call: TRBV4-1; j_call: TRBJ2-3; d_call: -
cdr3_aa: CASSIYSTGELFF; cdr3_nt: TGTGCCAGCAGTATCTATTCCACCGGGGAGCTGTTTTTT; clone_size: -; v_call: TRBV28; j_call: TRBJ2-2; d_call: -
cdr3_aa: CASSLLQGSYEQYF; cdr3_nt: TGTGCCAGCAGCCTACTTCAGGGGTCCTACGAGCAGTACTTC; clone_size: -; v_call: TRBV2; j_call: TRBJ2-7; d_call: -
cdr3_aa: CASKTGTGGSYEQYF; cdr3_nt: TGTGCCAGCAAGACCGGGACAGGGGGCTCCTACGAGCAGTACTTC; clone_size: once; v_call: TRBV2; j_call: TRBJ2-7; d_call: TRBD1
cdr3_aa: CSVGRQGGGEQYF; cdr3_nt: TGCAGCGTTGGTCGGCAGGGGGGAGGCGAGCAGTACTTC; clone_size: -; v_call: TRBV29-1; j_call: TRBJ2-7; d_call: -
cdr3_aa: CASSDSPGLVLEQYF; cdr3_nt: TGTGCCAGCAGTGACTCTCCGGGACTGGTCCTCGAGCAGTACTTC; clone_size: -; v_call: TRBV2; j_call: TRBJ2-7; d_call: -
cdr3_aa: CASSPSRLADSYEQYF; cdr3_nt: TGCGCCAGCAGCCCCTCGAGACTAGCGGACTCCTACGAGCAGTACTTC; clone_size: -; v_call: TRBV5-1; j_call: TRBJ2-7; d_call: TRBD2
cdr3_aa: CATSRDGYEQYF; cdr3_nt: TGTGCCACCAGCAGAGATGGTTACGAGCAGTACTTC; clone_size: -; v_call: TRBV15; j_call: TRBJ2-7; d_call: -
cdr3_aa: CAWRAVPGSPNEKLFF; cdr3_nt: TGTGCCTGGAGGGCAGTCCCCGGGTCACCTAATGAAAAACTGTTTTTT; clone_size: -; v_call: TRBV30; j_call: TRBJ1-4; d_call: -
cdr3_aa: CASSGRYTGELFF; cdr3_nt: TGTGCCTCTAGCGGGAGGTACACCGGGGAGCTGTTTTTT; clone_size: -; v_call: TRBV28; j_call: TRBJ2-2; d_call: TRBD2
cdr3_aa: CASSQEAGAYNEQFF; cdr3_nt: TGTGCCAGCAGCCAAGAGGCGGGAGCATACAATGAGCAGTTCTTC; clone_size: -; v_call: TRBV3-1/TRBV3-2; j_call: TRBJ2-1; d_call: TRBD2
cdr3_aa: CASSVGLAGGNEQFF; cdr3_nt: TGTGCCAGCAGCGTAGGACTAGCGGGAGGGAATGAGCAGTTCTTC; clone_size: -; v_call: TRBV9; j_call: TRBJ2-1; d_call: TRBD2
cdr3_aa: CASSLSGDEAFF; cdr3_nt: TGTGCCAGCAGCTTGTCCGGGGATGAAGCTTTCTTT; clone_size: once; v_call: TRBV5-6; j_call: TRBJ1-1; d_call: -
cdr3_aa: CASSHRDMTGEQFF; cdr3_nt: TGTGCCAGCAGCCACCGGGACATGACGGGTGAGCAGTTCTTC; clone_size: -; v_call: TRBV11-3; j_call: TRBJ2-1; d_call: -
cdr3_aa: CASSYGTGFYEQYF; cdr3_nt: TGTGCCAGCAGTTACGGGACAGGATTCTACGAGCAGTACTTC; clone_size: few; v_call: TRBV6-5; j_call: TRBJ2-7; d_call: TRBD1